These 14 T cell receptor beta chains originate from one sample sequenced in a study of PD-1 blockade in mismatch repair-deficient tumors. Clones were sequenced by immunoSEQ multiplex PCR, and TCRdb holds only the in-frame ones, with some missing. This sample has more than 12,000 clones, with around 80% found just once. For these receptors, no antigen is known. Time point given: roughly ten-day in vitro stimulation with candidate neoantigen peptide 4. This specimen consisted of cells cultured in vitro, obtained from a patient treated with pembrolizumab. Source of these receptors: an adult with mismatch repair-deficient cancer.

This chain joins TRBV4-1 and TRBJ2-7; 8 nucleotides agree with TRBD1. With 1 base clipped from V and 2 bases from J, the junction kept 10 bases outside the gene matches. This CDR3 contains 17 residues. Germline V lookup: CDR1 MGHRA, CDR2 YSYEKL. The CDR3 region has the DNA TGCGCCAGCAGCCAAGCCGCGGCGCAGGGGGCCACCTACGAGCAGTACTTC. The encoded protein is CASSQAAAQGATYEQYF.

The rearrangement joins TRBV6-5 to TRBJ2-1, with D unclear. The ends were cut back, 0 bases at V and 9 bases at J, with 15 bases in the middle. In germline, CDR1 is MNHEY, CDR2 SVGAGI. The CDR3 has 15 residues. The CDR3 nucleotides are TGTGCCAGCAGTTACTCGTGGGGTAATTCGGGTGAGCAGTTCTTC. It codes for CASSYSWGNSGEQFF.

The CDR3 DNA reads as TGTGCCGTATCTGGGACAGGTCGTTTCAATCAGCCCCAGCATTTT. This encodes CAVSGTGRFNQPQHF. The chain is built from TRBV19 and TRBJ1-5, with 8 bases aligning to TRBD1. V lost 11 bases and J lost 3; bases outside the gene matches: 12. In germline, CDR1 is LNHDA, CDR2 SQIVND (reference sequence). This CDR3 is built from 15 residues. Full variable domain (rest looked up from reference TRBV19 and TRBJ1-5): DGGITQSPKYLFRKEGQNVTLSCEQNLNHDAMYWYRQDPGQGLRLIYYSQIVNDFQKGDIAEGYSVSREKKESFPLTVTSAQKNPTAFYLCAVSGTGRFNQPQHFGDGTRLSIL.

V gene TRBV7-3 combines with J gene TRBJ2-1; TRBD2 aligns across 9 bases. Germline V gene lookup returns CDR1 SGHTA and CDR2 FQGTGA. V gave up 6 bases and J gave up 7 bases; unmatched junction bases: 7. This CDR3 has 14 residues. The CDR3 loop reads CASSLSGSGNEQFF. Here the CDR3 DNA reads TGTGCCAGCAGTCTTAGCGGGAGTGGAAATGAGCAGTTCTTC.

This chain uses TRBV23-1 with TRBJ1-1; D remains unclear. TRBV23-1 is given ORF status, its function remaining uncertain. V was cut by 7 bases and J by 2 bases, with 8 bases left in between. This CDR3 is 12 amino acids long. The chain's CDR3 is CASIAVNTEAFF. The DNA of the CDR3 is TGCGCCAGCATTGCAGTTAACACTGAAGCTTTCTTT.

In this sample, this clone turned up once. It is unclear where the CDR3 begins or ends on the DNA, so no DNA is shown, and the CDR3 is as TCRdb lists it. The V call is TRBV27, the J call TRBJ1-1. Germline-derived CDR1 and CDR2 are MNHEY and SMNVEV (reference sequence). A total of 14 residues make up the CDR3, ends included. The CDR3 here is CASSLRAGNTEAFF.

This chain connects TRBV7-3 to TRBJ2-3; perhaps TRBD1 as D (6 bases). Germline CDR1 and CDR2: SGHTA and FQGTGA. This CDR3 contains 14 residues. Trimming stripped 5 bases from V and 1 base from J, with 10 bases between. The CDR3 reads CASSRTDRTDTQYF. DNA of the CDR3: TGTGCCAGCAGCCGGACAGATCGCACAGATACGCAGTATTTT.

The chain has TRBV9 and TRBJ2-3; D remains ambiguous. Per the germline V gene, CDR1 is SGDLS and CDR2 is YYNGEE. This CDR3 contains 14 residues. The ends were cut back, 0 bases at V and 2 bases at J, with 7 bases in the middle. The CDR3 nucleotides are TGTGCCAGCAGCGTAGAGGGCCTCACAGATACGCAGTATTTT. The encoded protein is CASSVEGLTDTQYF.

V and J are TRBV14 and TRBJ1-2, with no clear D. The CDR3 contains 13 residues. The V gene's germline CDR1 is SGHDN and CDR2 FVKESK. V lost 1 base and J lost 10, with 13 bases in between. The CDR3 is CASSQAIRGVYTF. The DNA of the CDR3 is TGTGCCAGCAGCCAAGCTATAAGAGGCGTCTACACCTTC.

The chain couples TRBV7-3 to TRBJ2-7; 10 positions match TRBD2. Germline assignment: CDR1 SGHTA and CDR2 FQGTGA. The CDR3 has 16 amino acids. V was pared by 5 bases and J by 3 bases, with 10 bases of the junction left unmatched. CDR3 coding DNA: TGTGCCAGCAGCCCAAGATCTAGCGGGAGTCTCTACGAGCAGTACTTC. Its protein product is CASSPRSSGSLYEQYF. The full variable domain, with the rest looked up from reference TRBV7-3 and TRBJ2-7, is GAGVSQTPSNKVTEKGKYVELRCDPISGHTALYWYRQSLGQGPEFLIYFQGTGAADDSGLPNDRFFAVRPEGSVSTLKIQRTERGDSAVYLCASSPRSSGSLYEQYFGPGTRLTVT.

V usage is TRBV5-1 and J usage is TRBJ2-2; D is undetermined. Germline V gene lookup returns CDR1 SGHRS and CDR2 YFSETQ. V dropped 0 bases and J dropped 0 bases, with 9 bases sitting between them. The CDR3 has 16 residues. This CDR3 reads CASSLVRVANTGELFF. The DNA for the CDR3 is TGCGCCAGCAGCTTGGTTCGGGTCGCGAACACCGGGGAGCTGTTTTTT.

The V call is TRBV29-1, the J call TRBJ2-3, with TRBD1 matching 8 bases. Germline CDR1 reads SQVTM; CDR2 reads ANQGSEA. Losses at the gene ends were 6 bases for V and 9 bases for J; bases not matched to a gene: 2. There are 10 residues in the CDR3. The CDR3 spells CSVGQGTQYF. DNA for the CDR3: TGCAGCGTCGGACAGGGAACGCAGTATTTT.

This chain links TRBV10-3 with TRBJ1-2; 7 bases are shared with TRBD1. CDR1 is ENHRY and CDR2 is SYGVKD in the germline V gene. The CDR3 runs 15 residues. Unmatched junction bases numbered 10, after V lost 5 bases and J lost 4 bases. The CDR3 DNA follows: TGTGCCATCAGTCTCTCGGACAGGCACTTCTATGGCTACACCTTC. Amino acids: CAISLSDRHFYGYTF.

The V gene is TRBV4-1, the J gene TRBJ1-5; D perhaps matches TRBD1 (6 bases). Germline V gene data show CDR1 as MGHRA and CDR2 as YSYEKL. V was pared by 1 base and J by 8 bases, with 12 bases between. The length of the CDR3 is 14 residues. CDR3 DNA sequence: TGCGCCAGCAGCCAAGTTTCGGGGGCAGAGCCCCAGCATTTT. Translated: CASSQVSGAEPQHF.